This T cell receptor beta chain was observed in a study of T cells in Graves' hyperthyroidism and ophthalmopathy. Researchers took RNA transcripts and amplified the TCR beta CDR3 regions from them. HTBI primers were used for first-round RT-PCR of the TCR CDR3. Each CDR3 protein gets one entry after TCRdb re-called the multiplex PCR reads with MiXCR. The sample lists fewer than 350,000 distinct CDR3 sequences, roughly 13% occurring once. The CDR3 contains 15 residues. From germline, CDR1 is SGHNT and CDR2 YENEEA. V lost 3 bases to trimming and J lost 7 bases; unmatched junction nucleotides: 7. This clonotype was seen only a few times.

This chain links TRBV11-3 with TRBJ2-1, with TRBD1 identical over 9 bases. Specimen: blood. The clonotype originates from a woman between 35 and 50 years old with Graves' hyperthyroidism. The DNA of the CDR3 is TGTGCCAGCAGCTTTGGACAGGGGCCGGGGAATGAGCAGTTCTTC. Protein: CASSFGQGPGNEQFF.